This entry features one TCR beta chain sequence. Its antigen is not known. The immunoSEQ assay was v3.0, run at survey level. Assay used: immunoSEQ multiplex PCR; TCRdb lists only in-frame clones, some missing. This table has tens of thousands of clones, 75% to 95% appearing once. Losses at the gene ends were 2 bases for V and 3 bases for J; bases not matched to a gene: 4. The CDR3 runs to 16 residues. Germline CDR1 reads MNHEY; CDR2 reads SMNVEV (reference sequence). The sample is drawn from a study of long-term antiretroviral therapy in people with HIV. The overall study: Specimens dating back about a decade before the 2015 immediate-ART recommendation are the oldest included. Study outcomes and limitations: Clones that expanded before ART (that is, prior to treatment) dominated the repertoire at all time points.

Before DNA extraction, about 0.85-10 million cryopreserved PBMC were held in the samples. This rearrangement joins TRBV27 to TRBJ2-2, with 9 bases lining up with TRBD2. The sequences come from unsorted PBMCs, collected more than 5 years after starting antiretroviral therapy. This sequence originates from a woman between 40 and 50 years old with HIV. The CDR3 DNA reads as TGTGCCAGCAGTTTAGTTAGCGGGAGTTACACCGGGGAGCTGTTTTTT. This gives the protein CASSLVSGSYTGELFF.